The T cell receptor beta chain under discussion was sequenced for a study of cytomegalovirus exposure and HLA in healthy donors. Clones were sequenced by immunoSEQ multiplex PCR, and TCRdb holds only the in-frame ones, with some missing. The sample has about 220,000 clones, under 95% seen once. Germline loops: CDR1 LNHNV, CDR2 YYDKDF (reference sequence). This CDR3 spans 15 amino acids. V shed 5 bases and J shed 5 bases, with 18 bases lying between them. Donors were drawn from the approximately 120-subject validation cohort, separate from the roughly 670-subject first cohort. The sequence was collected from a woman younger than 30 in good health and CMV-seronegative. V and J are TRBV15 and TRBJ1-1, with D perhaps matching TRBD1 (5 bases). The sample consisted of PBMCs. The CDR3 is CATSWAGPPRTEAFF. The CDR3 DNA sequence: TGTGCCACCAGCTGGGCGGGGCCCCCACGGACTGAAGCTTTCTTT.